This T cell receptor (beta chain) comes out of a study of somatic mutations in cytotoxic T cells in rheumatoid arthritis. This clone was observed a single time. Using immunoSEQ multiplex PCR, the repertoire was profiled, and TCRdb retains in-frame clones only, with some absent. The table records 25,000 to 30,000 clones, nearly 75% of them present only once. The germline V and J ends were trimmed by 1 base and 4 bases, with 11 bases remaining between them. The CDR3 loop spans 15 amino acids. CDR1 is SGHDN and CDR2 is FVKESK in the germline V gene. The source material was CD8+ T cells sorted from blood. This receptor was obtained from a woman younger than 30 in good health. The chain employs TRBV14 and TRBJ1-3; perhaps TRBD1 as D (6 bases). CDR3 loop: CASSQARTAGNTIYF. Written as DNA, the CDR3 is TGTGCCAGCAGCCAAGCCCGGACAGCCGGAAACACCATATATTTT. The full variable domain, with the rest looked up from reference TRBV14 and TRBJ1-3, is EAGVTQFPSHSVIEKGQTVTLRCDPISGHDNLYWYRRVMGKEIKFLLHFVKESKQDESGMPNNRFLAERTGGTYSTLKVQPAELEDSGVYFCASSQARTAGNTIYFGEGSWLTVV.